This TCR beta chain was sequenced during a study of control samples from healthy donors and cancer patients. Here immunoSEQ multiplex PCR was the method, and the copy in TCRdb shows in-frame clones only, minus some. This table holds about 170,000 clones, 85% to 95% found once. Sample: blood. The source is a woman aged 18 to 35 in good health.

CDR3 sequence reads: CSARRQDGYTF. CDR3 in DNA: TGCAGTGCTAGAAGGCAAGATGGCTACACCTTC. The chain employs TRBV20-1 and TRBJ1-2; no clear D. V was trimmed by 2 bases and J by 6 bases, leaving 7 bases between them. The CDR3 spans 11 residues. The germline V gene has CDR1 DFQATT and CDR2 SNEGSKA (reference sequence).